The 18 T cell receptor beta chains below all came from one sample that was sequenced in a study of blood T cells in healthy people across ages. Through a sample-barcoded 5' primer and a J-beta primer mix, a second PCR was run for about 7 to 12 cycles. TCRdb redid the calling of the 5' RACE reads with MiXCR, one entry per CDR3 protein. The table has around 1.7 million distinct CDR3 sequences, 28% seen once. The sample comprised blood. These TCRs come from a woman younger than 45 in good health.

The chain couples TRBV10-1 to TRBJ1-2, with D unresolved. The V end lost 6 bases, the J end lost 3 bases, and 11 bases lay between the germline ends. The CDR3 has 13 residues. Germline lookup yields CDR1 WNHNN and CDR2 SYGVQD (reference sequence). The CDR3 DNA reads TGCGCCAGCAGCCCTGGACGGCACTATGGCTACACCTTC. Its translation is CASSPGRHYGYTF.

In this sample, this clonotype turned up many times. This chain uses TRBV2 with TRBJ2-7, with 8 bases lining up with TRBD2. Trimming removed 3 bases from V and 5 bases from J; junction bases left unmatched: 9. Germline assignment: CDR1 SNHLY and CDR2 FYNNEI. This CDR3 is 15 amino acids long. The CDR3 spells CASSEEGLVRNEQYF. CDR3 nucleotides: TGTGCCAGCAGTGAGGAGGGACTAGTAAGGAACGAGCAGTACTTC.

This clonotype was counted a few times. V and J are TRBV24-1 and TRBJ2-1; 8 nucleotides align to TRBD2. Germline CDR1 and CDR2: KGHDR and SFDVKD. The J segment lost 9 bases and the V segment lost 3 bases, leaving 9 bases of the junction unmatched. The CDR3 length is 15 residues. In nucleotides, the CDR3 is TGTGCCACCAGTGATCCTCTGGCGGGACTAGGTGAGCAGTTCTTC. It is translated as CATSDPLAGLGEQFF.

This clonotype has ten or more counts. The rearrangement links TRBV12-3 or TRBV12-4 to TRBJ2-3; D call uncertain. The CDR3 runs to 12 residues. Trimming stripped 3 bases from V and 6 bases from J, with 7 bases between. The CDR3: CASSFTRDTQYF. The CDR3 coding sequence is TGTGCCAGCAGTTTTACGAGGGATACGCAGTATTTT.

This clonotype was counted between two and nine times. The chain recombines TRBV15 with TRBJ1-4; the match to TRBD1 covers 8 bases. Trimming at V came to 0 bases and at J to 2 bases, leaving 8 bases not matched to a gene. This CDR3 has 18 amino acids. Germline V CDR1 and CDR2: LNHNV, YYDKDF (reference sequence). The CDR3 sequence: CATSRDRSDRVTNEKLFF. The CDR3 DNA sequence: TGTGCCACCAGCAGAGATCGATCGGACAGGGTGACTAATGAAAAACTGTTTTTT.

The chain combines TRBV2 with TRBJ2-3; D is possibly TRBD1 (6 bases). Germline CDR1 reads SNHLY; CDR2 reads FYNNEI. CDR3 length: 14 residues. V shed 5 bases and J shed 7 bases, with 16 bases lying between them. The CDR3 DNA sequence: TGTGCCAGCAGTACCGAGCCAGGGGAATATACGCAGTATTTT. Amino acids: CASSTEPGEYTQYF.

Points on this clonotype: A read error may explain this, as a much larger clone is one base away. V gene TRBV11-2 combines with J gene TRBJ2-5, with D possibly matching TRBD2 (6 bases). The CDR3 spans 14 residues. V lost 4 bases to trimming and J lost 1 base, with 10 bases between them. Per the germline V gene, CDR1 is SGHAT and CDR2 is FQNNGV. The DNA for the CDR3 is TGTGCCAGCAGCTCTTACGGGAGCCAAGAGACCCAGTACTTC. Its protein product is CASSSYGSQETQYF. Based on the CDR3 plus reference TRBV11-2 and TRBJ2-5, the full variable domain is EAGVAQSPRYKIIEKRQSVAFWCNPISGHATLYWYQQILGQGPKLLIQFQNNGVVDDSQLPKDRFSAERLKGVDSTLKIQPAKLEDSAVYLCASSSYGSQETQYFGPGTRLLVL.

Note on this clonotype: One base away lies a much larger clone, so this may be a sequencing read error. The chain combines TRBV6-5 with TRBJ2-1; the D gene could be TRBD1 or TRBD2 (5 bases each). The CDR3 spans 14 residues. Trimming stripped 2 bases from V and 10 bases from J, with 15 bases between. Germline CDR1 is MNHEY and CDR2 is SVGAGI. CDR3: CASSYRDVSYEQFF. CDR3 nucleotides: TGTGCCAGCAGTTACCGGGACGTCTCCTACGAGCAGTTCTTC.

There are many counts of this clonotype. CDR3 amino acids: CASSLEASEQYF. For the CDR3, the DNA is TGCGCCAGCAGCTTGGAGGCGAGCGAGCAGTACTTC. The V gene is TRBV5-1, the J gene TRBJ2-7, with unresolved D. Germline CDR1 SGHRS, CDR2 YFSETQ. V was shortened by 0 bases and J by 6 bases, with 7 bases between the two germline ends. This CDR3 region has 12 residues.

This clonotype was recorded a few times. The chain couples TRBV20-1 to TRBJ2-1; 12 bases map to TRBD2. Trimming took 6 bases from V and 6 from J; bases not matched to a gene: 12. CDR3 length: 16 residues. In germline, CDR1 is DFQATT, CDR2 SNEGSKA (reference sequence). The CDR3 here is CSARGLAGGLGNEQFF. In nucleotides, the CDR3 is TGCAGTGCCCGAGGGCTAGCGGGAGGGTTGGGCAATGAGCAGTTCTTC.

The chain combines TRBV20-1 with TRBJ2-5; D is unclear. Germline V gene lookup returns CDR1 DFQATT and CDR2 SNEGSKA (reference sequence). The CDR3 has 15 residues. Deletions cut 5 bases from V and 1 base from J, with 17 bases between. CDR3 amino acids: CSASPWLDPQETQYF. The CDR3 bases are TGCAGTGCTTCACCCTGGCTAGACCCCCAAGAGACCCAGTACTTC.

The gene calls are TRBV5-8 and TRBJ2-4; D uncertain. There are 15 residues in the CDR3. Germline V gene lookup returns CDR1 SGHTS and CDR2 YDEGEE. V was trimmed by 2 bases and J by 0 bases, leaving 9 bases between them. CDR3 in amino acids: CASSFPRLAKNIQYF. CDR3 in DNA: TGTGCCAGCAGCTTCCCCAGGCTAGCCAAAAACATTCAGTACTTC.

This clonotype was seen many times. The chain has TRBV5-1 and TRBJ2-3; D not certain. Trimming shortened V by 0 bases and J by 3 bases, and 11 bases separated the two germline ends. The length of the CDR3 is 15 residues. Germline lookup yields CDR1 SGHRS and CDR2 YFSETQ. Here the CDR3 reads CASSLDGVGTDTQYF. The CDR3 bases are TGCGCCAGCAGCTTGGATGGGGTGGGGACAGATACGCAGTATTTT.

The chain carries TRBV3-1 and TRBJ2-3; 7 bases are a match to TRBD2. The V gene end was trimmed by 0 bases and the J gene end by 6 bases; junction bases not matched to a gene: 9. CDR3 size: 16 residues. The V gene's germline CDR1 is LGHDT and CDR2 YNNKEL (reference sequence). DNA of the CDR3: TGTGCCAGCAGCCAAGACCCGGTCGGGGGGATTGATACGCAGTATTTT. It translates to CASSQDPVGGIDTQYF.

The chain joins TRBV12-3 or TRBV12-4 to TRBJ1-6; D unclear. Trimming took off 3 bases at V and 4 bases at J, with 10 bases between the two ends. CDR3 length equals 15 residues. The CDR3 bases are TGTGCCAGCAGTTTGTCCGGGATTTATAATTCACCCCTCCACTTT. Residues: CASSLSGIYNSPLHF.

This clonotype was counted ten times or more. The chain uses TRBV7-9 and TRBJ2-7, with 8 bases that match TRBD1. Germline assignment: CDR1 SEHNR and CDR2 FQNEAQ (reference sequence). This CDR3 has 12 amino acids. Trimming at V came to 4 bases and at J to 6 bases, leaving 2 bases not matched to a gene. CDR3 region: CASSYTGGEQYF. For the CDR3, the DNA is TGTGCCAGCAGCTACACAGGGGGCGAGCAGTACTTC.

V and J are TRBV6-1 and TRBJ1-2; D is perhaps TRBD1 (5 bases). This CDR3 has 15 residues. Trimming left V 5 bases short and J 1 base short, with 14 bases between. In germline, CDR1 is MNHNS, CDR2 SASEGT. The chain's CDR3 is CASSPRRGFNYGYTF. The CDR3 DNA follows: TGTGCCAGCAGTCCACGACGGGGCTTTAACTATGGCTACACCTTC.

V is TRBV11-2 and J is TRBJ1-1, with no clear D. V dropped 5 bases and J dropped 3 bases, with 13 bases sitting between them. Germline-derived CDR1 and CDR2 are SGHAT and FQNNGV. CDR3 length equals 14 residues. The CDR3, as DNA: TGTGCCAGCAGCCCCCTGCCAGAGTACACTGAAGCTTTCTTT. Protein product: CASSPLPEYTEAFF. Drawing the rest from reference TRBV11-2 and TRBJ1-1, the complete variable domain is EAGVAQSPRYKIIEKRQSVAFWCNPISGHATLYWYQQILGQGPKLLIQFQNNGVVDDSQLPKDRFSAERLKGVDSTLKIQPAKLEDSAVYLCASSPLPEYTEAFFGQGTRLTVV.